Listed below are T cell receptor beta chains from one sample, sequenced in a study of T cell repertoires in cytomegalovirus infection. Via MiXCR, TCRdb re-called the reads, giving one row per CDR3 protein. The data contain about 350,000 distinct CDR3 sequences, about 35% of them seen just once; the ten biggest clones take up roughly 14%. These receptors' antigens are unknown. The material was cultured PBMCs, obtained from culture after CMV antigen stimulation. The receptors stem from a human donor in good health (CMV status not recorded). Some clones in this sample may be carry-over from other donors' samples. CDR3s include the opening cysteine and the closing phenylalanine or tryptophan. The D gene is left open where the match is weak. Clone size appears in some rows only: once, few, many, or a class for an expanded clone.

CSARPRQNTGELFF	TGCAGTGCTAGACCCCGCCAGAACACCGGGGAGCTGTTTTTT	TRBV20-1	-	TRBJ2-2	-
CASRLQEYEQYF	TGTGCCAGCAGATTACAGGAATACGAGCAGTACTTC	TRBV2	-	TRBJ2-7	-
CASSYGGYGANVLTF	TGTGCCAGCAGTTACGGAGGGTACGGGGCCAACGTCCTGACTTTC	TRBV6-5	-	TRBJ2-6	-
CASSPGQGPGTDTQYF	TGTGCCAGCAGTCCAGGACAGGGCCCGGGCACAGATACGCAGTATTTT	TRBV28	TRBD1	TRBJ2-3	many
CASSSGLAGGRVAQYF	TGTGCCAGCAGCTCTGGACTAGCGGGAGGCCGTGTAGCGCAGTATTTT	TRBV7-2	TRBD2	TRBJ2-3	many
CASSLVVGADTQYF	TGTGCCAGCAGCTTGGTCGTGGGCGCAGATACGCAGTATTTT	TRBV7-2	-	TRBJ2-3	many
CASKSGGTEAFF	TGCGCCAGCAAATCCGGGGGTACTGAAGCTTTCTTT	TRBV4-1	-	TRBJ1-1	few
CASSPQGAAGELFF	TGTGCCAGCAGCCCACAGGGGGCGGCCGGGGAGCTGTTTTTT	TRBV12-3/TRBV12-4	TRBD1	TRBJ2-2	-
CASSLNAVGTGETQYF	TGTGCCAGCAGCCTTAATGCGGTGGGGACAGGGGAGACCCAGTACTTC	TRBV7-2	TRBD1	TRBJ2-5	-
CASSVGALRGQQFF	TGTGCCAGCAGCGTCGGGGCCCTCCGAGGCCAGCAGTTCTTC	TRBV7-2	-	TRBJ2-1	-
CASSIRHSDQETQYF	TGTGCCAGTAGTATCCGACACTCAGATCAAGAGACCCAGTACTTC	TRBV19	-	TRBJ2-5	-
CATRTGLGQPQHF	TGTGCCACTAGGACAGGGTTGGGGCAGCCCCAGCATTTT	TRBV10-3	TRBD1	TRBJ1-5	-
CASSFGVETEAFF	TGTGCCAGCAGCTTCGGGGTTGAGACTGAAGCTTTCTTT	TRBV7-9	-	TRBJ1-1	-
CASGFEEKPNTGELFF	TGTGCTAGTGGTTTTGAGGAGAAGCCGAACACCGGGGAGCTGTTTTTT	TRBV12-5	-	TRBJ2-2	-
CASSFEGSNTGELFF	TGTGCCAGCAGTTTTGAGGGGTCGAACACCGGGGAGCTGTTTTTT	TRBV12-3/TRBV12-4	-	TRBJ2-2	few
CAGSLPGLAGVASEQYF	TGTGCCGGTTCGTTACCGGGACTAGCGGGAGTGGCCTCCGAGCAGTACTTC	TRBV19	TRBD2	TRBJ2-7	many
CASSQEGEWTSGTPNNEQFF	TGCGCCAGCAGCCAAGAAGGGGAATGGACTAGCGGGACTCCCAACAATGAGCAGTTCTTC	TRBV4-3	TRBD2	TRBJ2-1	few
CASTPYPGTGYGYTF	TGTGCCAGCACCCCCTACCCCGGGACAGGGTATGGCTACACCTTC	TRBV7-3	TRBD1	TRBJ1-2	-
CASWRDSNTGELFF	TGTGCCAGCTGGAGGGATTCGAACACCGGGGAGCTGTTTTTT	TRBV12-3/TRBV12-4	-	TRBJ2-2	-
CASSEAGSLNTEAFF	TGTGCCAGCAGTGAAGCTGGCTCGCTGAACACTGAAGCTTTCTTT	TRBV25-1	-	TRBJ1-1	-
CSANNYEQYF	TGCAGTGCTAACAACTACGAGCAGTACTTC	TRBV20-1	-	TRBJ2-7	few
CASSDDSYSNQPQHF	TGTGCCAGCAGCGATGACAGTTATAGCAATCAGCCCCAGCATTTT	TRBV2	-	TRBJ1-5	-
CSARFQRSSYEQYF	TGCAGTGCTAGATTCCAGCGGAGTTCCTACGAGCAGTACTTC	TRBV20-1	-	TRBJ2-7	-
CASSSGGRGQPQHF	TGTGCCAGCAGCTCAGGGGGCCGGGGTCAGCCCCAGCATTTT	TRBV6-8	TRBD1	TRBJ1-5	-
CASSPQGQNTGELFF	TGTGCCAGCAGCCCACAGGGACAGAACACCGGGGAGCTGTTTTTT	TRBV7-2	-	TRBJ2-2	few
CASTLLLAETHTDTQYF	TGTGCCAGCACCCTCCTATTAGCGGAAACCCACACAGATACGCAGTATTTT	TRBV12-3/TRBV12-4	-	TRBJ2-3	few
CASSSRDRGYIQYF	TGTGCCAGCAGTTCGAGGGACAGGGGCTACATTCAGTACTTC	TRBV5-4	TRBD1	TRBJ2-4	-
CATGSGGPQRETQYF	TGTGCCACGGGGAGCGGGGGGCCTCAAAGAGAGACCCAGTACTTC	TRBV7-3	TRBD2	TRBJ2-5	many
CASSLARAGQPQHF	TGTGCCAGCAGCTTAGCAAGGGCTGGTCAGCCCCAGCATTTT	TRBV7-2	-	TRBJ1-5	few
CASSRRQGKGYTF	TGTGCCAGCAGCAGGCGACAGGGGAAGGGCTACACCTTC	TRBV11-2	TRBD1	TRBJ1-2	-
CASSGQVGNSPLHF	TGTGCCAGCAGTGGACAGGTGGGCAATTCACCCCTCCACTTT	TRBV27	TRBD1	TRBJ1-6	-
CSARRIRDRDEQYF	TGCAGTGCTAGACGAATCCGGGACAGGGACGAGCAGTACTTC	TRBV20-1	TRBD1	TRBJ2-7	many
CASSQLPDSSPLHF	TGCGCCAGCAGCCAACTACCCGACAGTTCACCCCTCCACTTT	TRBV4-1	-	TRBJ1-6	few
CAQTWTLNTGELFF	TGTGCCCAGACGTGGACACTTAACACCGGGGAGCTGTTTTTT	TRBV30	-	TRBJ2-2	-
CASGGGELFF	TGTGCCAGCGGGGGCGGGGAGCTGTTTTTT	TRBV2	-	TRBJ2-2	-
CASSFGGRGYEQYF	TGTGCCAGCAGTTTCGGCGGGAGAGGATACGAGCAGTACTTC	TRBV28	TRBD2	TRBJ2-7	-
CASSSLRGGRNNEQFF	TGTGCCAGCAGTTCCCTACGCGGCGGGAGGAACAATGAGCAGTTCTTC	TRBV6-1	TRBD2	TRBJ2-1	many
CAISVVLSGGTRNEQFF	TGTGCCATCAGTGTAGTGTTAAGCGGCGGGACGCGAAATGAGCAGTTCTTC	TRBV10-3	-	TRBJ2-1	once
CASTWSYGYGYTF	TGTGCCAGCACGTGGAGTTATGGGTATGGCTACACCTTC	TRBV7-9	-	TRBJ1-2	-
CASVLLRNRQGINTEAFF	TGTGCCAGCGTATTGCTCCGGAACCGACAGGGGATCAACACTGAAGCTTTCTTT	TRBV12-3/TRBV12-4	TRBD1	TRBJ1-1	few
CSAREESYNSPLHF	TGCAGTGCTAGAGAGGAGTCCTATAATTCACCCCTCCACTTT	TRBV20-1	-	TRBJ1-6	-
CASSLTPLPQYF	TGTGCCAGCAGCTTGACCCCCCTGCCCCAGTACTTC	TRBV11-2	-	TRBJ2-5	-
CASSQTRNQPQHF	TGTGCCAGCAGCCAGACACGTAATCAGCCCCAGCATTTT	TRBV6-2/TRBV6-3	-	TRBJ1-5	few
CASRKSGGSYEQYF	TGTGCCAGCAGAAAATCCGGGGGCTCCTACGAGCAGTACTTC	TRBV27	-	TRBJ2-7	-
CASTPLGPMQETQYF	TGTGCCAGCACCCCGCTTGGTCCGATGCAAGAGACCCAGTACTTC	TRBV7-2	-	TRBJ2-5	many
CASSLGTRTGGNQPQHF	TGTGCCAGCAGCTTAGGTACAAGGACAGGGGGCAATCAGCCCCAGCATTTT	TRBV7-2	TRBD1	TRBJ1-5	many
CASTFIGGFGEAFF	TGTGCCAGCACCTTTATCGGGGGCTTTGGGGAAGCTTTCTTT	TRBV27	-	TRBJ1-1	few
CASSPAGDTQYF	TGTGCCAGCAGCCCCGCGGGAGATACGCAGTATTTT	TRBV7-2	-	TRBJ2-3	few
CASSRTNPSGIYEQYF	TGTGCCAGCAGCAGAACTAACCCTAGCGGGATCTACGAGCAGTACTTC	TRBV6-6	TRBD2	TRBJ2-7	-
CASSYGTLNTEAFF	TGCGCCAGCAGCTACGGGACGCTAAACACTGAAGCTTTCTTT	TRBV5-1	-	TRBJ1-1	-
CSARRGRLNEQFF	TGCAGTGCTAGGAGGGGGCGATTGAATGAGCAGTTCTTC	TRBV20-1	TRBD1	TRBJ2-1	-
CASSLSSGTSDTQYF	TGTGCCAGCAGTCTCTCTAGCGGGACCTCAGATACGCAGTATTTT	TRBV12-3/TRBV12-4	TRBD2	TRBJ2-3	few
CASSQETLITGELFF	TGCGCCAGCAGCCAGGAGACCCTGATCACCGGGGAGCTGTTTTTT	TRBV4-1	-	TRBJ2-2	-
CASSDYTNSGNTIYF	TGCGCCAGCAGTGACTACACCAACTCTGGAAACACCATATATTTT	TRBV10-2	-	TRBJ1-3	-
CASSYGSSSMSGNSPLHF	TGTGCCAGCAGTTACGGCAGCAGTTCCATGAGTGGGAATTCACCCCTCCACTTT	TRBV6-2/TRBV6-3	-	TRBJ1-6	few
CASSYSGRGPESSGANVLTF	TGTGCCAGCAGTTACTCGGGCAGGGGGCCGGAGTCATCTGGGGCCAACGTCCTGACTTTC	TRBV6-6	TRBD1	TRBJ2-6	-
CSAETGGFNEKLFF	TGCAGTGCGGAAACAGGAGGTTTTAATGAAAAACTGTTTTTT	TRBV20-1	-	TRBJ1-4	few
CSVPGTGGTDTEAFF	TGCAGCGTGCCCGGGACAGGGGGCACGGACACTGAAGCTTTCTTT	TRBV29-1	TRBD1	TRBJ1-1	-
CASSRIRAGASGEQFF	TGTGCCAGCAGTCGTATTCGAGCGGGAGCGTCCGGTGAGCAGTTCTTC	TRBV7-2	TRBD2	TRBJ2-1	few
CASSPGRKAFF	TGTGCCAGCAGCCCCGGGCGAAAGGCTTTCTTT	TRBV12-3/TRBV12-4	-	TRBJ1-1	-